Listed below are T cell receptor beta chains from one sample, sequenced in a study of human T cells and chemical hapten exposure. TCRdb analysed the RACE reads with MiXCR anew, one entry per CDR3 protein. The sample lists tens of thousands of distinct CDR3 sequences, approximately 9.6% seen once, with 14% in the top ten. The sample was whole blood, taken in connection with sensitization to the hapten diphenylcyclopropenone (DPC). These receptors were obtained from a woman aged 25 to 39 with alopecia areata. Some clones in this sample may be carry-over from other donors' samples. Each CDR3 is given with its conserved first and last residue.

V gene	J gene	CDR3 protein
TRBV10-3	TRBJ1-1	CAISGLRTGSTEAFF
TRBV12-3/TRBV12-4	TRBJ1-1	CASSLAENTEAFF
TRBV11-2	TRBJ2-2	CASRGLDPNTGELFF
TRBV7-6	TRBJ1-5	CASSLKVVGQPQHF
TRBV7-9	TRBJ1-2	CASSLGTGNGYTF
TRBV19	TRBJ2-7	CASSSRTDMEQYF
TRBV3-1	TRBJ2-7	CASSQELRIPSYEQYF
TRBV28	TRBJ2-1	CASSLGLAKFF
TRBV6-2/TRBV6-3	TRBJ1-5	CASSYKVQPQHF
TRBV7-9	TRBJ1-2	CASSFSTREHGYTF
TRBV7-3	TRBJ2-3	CASSLLDGITDTQYF
TRBV11-2	TRBJ1-1	CASSLWTGGSSEAFF
TRBV4-3	TRBJ1-4	CASGFQQNEKLFF
TRBV7-8	TRBJ2-7	CASSLERAGEQYF
TRBV29-1	TRBJ2-5	CSVEAGKGETQYF
TRBV7-9	TRBJ1-1	CASTDVPMNTEAFF
TRBV11-2	TRBJ2-4	CASSLGPELAKNIQYF